This T cell receptor beta chain stems from a study of cytomegalovirus exposure and HLA in healthy donors. A note on this clone: What it binds is unknown.

V dropped 6 bases and J dropped 7; count of bases not matched to a gene: 8. CDR3 length: 15 amino acids. CDR1 is MNHEY and CDR2 is SVGAGI in the germline V gene. Study outcomes and limitations: After further analysis at a later stage, 16,951 TCR beta sequences were associated with HLA alleles at 0.05 false discovery rate. In an earlier analysis, about 87% or about 30%: the productive usage of most TCR beta V segments.

At sampling all donors were nominally healthy, likely with unrecorded immune exposures. Vbeta (60) and Jbeta (13) primers were used in the PCR. Repertoires were generated with immunoSEQ multiplex PCR, while TCRdb's copy carries only in-frame clones and drops some. The sample lists under 100,000 clones; over 65% were seen once. Sequencing was done on a sample of PBMCs. The sequence derives from a middle-aged man in good health and CMV-seronegative. V and J are TRBV6-5 and TRBJ1-6; the match to TRBD1 covers 8 bases. CDR3: CASRTGQDLNSPLHF. The CDR3 DNA follows: TGTGCCAGCAGAACGGGACAGGACTTGAATTCACCCCTCCACTTT.